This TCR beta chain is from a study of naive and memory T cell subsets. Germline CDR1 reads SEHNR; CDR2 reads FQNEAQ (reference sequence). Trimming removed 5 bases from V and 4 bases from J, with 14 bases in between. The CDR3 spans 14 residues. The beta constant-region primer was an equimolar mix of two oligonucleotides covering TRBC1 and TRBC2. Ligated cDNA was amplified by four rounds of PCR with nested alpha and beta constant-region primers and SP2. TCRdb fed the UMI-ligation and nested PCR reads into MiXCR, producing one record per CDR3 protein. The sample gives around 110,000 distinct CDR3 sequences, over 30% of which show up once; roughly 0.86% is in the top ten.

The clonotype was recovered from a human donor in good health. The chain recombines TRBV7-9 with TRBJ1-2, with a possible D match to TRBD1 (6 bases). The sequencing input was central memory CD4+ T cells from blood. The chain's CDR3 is CASSISQGLYGYTF. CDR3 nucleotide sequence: TGTGCCAGCAGCATATCACAGGGCCTCTATGGCTACACCTTC.